This T cell receptor (beta chain) was captured in a study of blood T cell repertoires in COVID-19. About the research overall: The origin of the acute and convalescent COVID-19 samples was the United States, Italy and Spain. In each case, the material was cDNA or gDNA derived from T cells, B-cell-depleted T cells, or PBMCs.

How the authors handled the data: Reference gene primer amplification in the assay estimated nucleated cell counts. Method: immunoSEQ multiplex PCR; TCRdb's copy keeps in-frame clones and lacks some. Clone size and the V and J calls come from that table; the DNA yielded D and trimming. The sample consists of 140,000 to 150,000 clones, roughly 87% of them appearing once. There are 15 residues in the CDR3. Per the germline V gene, CDR1 is MNHEY and CDR2 is SVGAGI. V shed 5 bases and J 8 bases; nucleotides not matched to a gene: 12. J is TRBJ2-4 and V is TRBV6-5; TRBD1 agrees at 7 bases. The sequencing input was peripheral blood. This receptor was taken from a woman aged 50 to 60 with acute or convalescent COVID-19. For the CDR3, the DNA is TGTGCCAGCAGTCGCCTCCCAAGGGGGCCTGACATTCAGTACTTC. It is translated as CASSRLPRGPDIQYF.